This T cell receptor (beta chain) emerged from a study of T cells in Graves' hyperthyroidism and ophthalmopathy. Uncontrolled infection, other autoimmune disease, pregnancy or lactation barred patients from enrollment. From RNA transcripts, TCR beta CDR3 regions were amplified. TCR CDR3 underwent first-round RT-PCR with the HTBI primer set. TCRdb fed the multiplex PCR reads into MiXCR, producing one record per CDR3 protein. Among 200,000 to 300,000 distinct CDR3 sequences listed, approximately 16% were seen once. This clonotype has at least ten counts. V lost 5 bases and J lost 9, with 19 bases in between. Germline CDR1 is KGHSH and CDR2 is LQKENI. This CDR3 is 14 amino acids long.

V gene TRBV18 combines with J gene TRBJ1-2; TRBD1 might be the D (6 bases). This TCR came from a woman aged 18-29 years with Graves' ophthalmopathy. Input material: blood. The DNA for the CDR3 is TGTGCCAGCTCATCAGGATTAGACAGGTGGAGCTACACCTTC. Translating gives CASSSGLDRWSYTF. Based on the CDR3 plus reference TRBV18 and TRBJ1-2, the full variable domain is NAGVMQNPRHLVRRRGQEARLRCSPMKGHSHVYWYRQLPEEGLKFMVYLQKENIIDESGMPKERFSAEFPKEGPSILRIQQVVRGDSAAYFCASSSGLDRWSYTFGSGTRLTVV.